This TCR beta chain was recorded in a study of cytomegalovirus exposure and HLA in healthy donors. Study overall: In an earlier analysis, around 120 million unique TCR beta sequences were found from some 180 million T cells.

The CDR3 covers 13 residues. Germline trimming cut 2 bases from V and 2 bases from J; bases unmatched to any gene: 1. Germline V CDR1 and CDR2: SGHNT, YYREEE (reference sequence). A word on this clone: No antigen is known for it.

It was with 60 Vbeta and 13 Jbeta primers that the PCR ran. Only in-frame clones appear in the TCRdb table, and some are missing; sequencing was by immunoSEQ multiplex PCR. The top ten hold 1% to 1.5% of the sample, which has roughly 130,000 clones, 60% to 85% seen once. Findings and limits, study-wide: There were reportedly fewer N-insertions in an Asian-associated ancestry cluster than the roughly 680-donor mean, in a later analysis.

Sequenced input: PBMCs. J is TRBJ2-7 and V is TRBV5-4, with TRBD1 matching over 7 bases. The TCR originated in a male donor in good health and CMV-seropositive. The CDR3 loop reads CASSFDRAYEQYF. CDR3 nucleotides: TGTGCCAGCAGCTTCGACAGGGCCTACGAGCAGTACTTC.